The entry that follows covers one T cell receptor beta chain sequence. The clone's antigen remains unknown. Base quality data are lacking; no much larger clone is found one base away. This specimen comes from a study of blood T cell repertoires in COVID-19 (dated by TCRdb to about 2020). Background for the entire study: The collaborator samples originated in the United States, Italy and Spain and spanned the acute and convalescent phases of COVID-19. The prospective study material was composed of cDNA or gDNA derived from T cells, B-cell-depleted T cells, or PBMCs. The samples were drawn from the first 160 participants of the ongoing ImmuneRACE study and from over 950 subjects provided by 6 global collaborators. The repertoires were made available in a free public database intended to serve as a resource for research on the immune response to SARS-CoV-2. HLA class I and class II types, where available, came from metadata supplied by the sample provider rather than from assay-based typing. Sample metadata almost always included a de-identified subject ID, COVID-19 status, age in years and sex. Subjects who had been exposed to COVID-19, were actively infected with it, or had recovered from it provided the deeply sampled blood TCRbeta repertoires that made up the dataset.

On the study overall, not on this receptor specifically: How much clinical and demographic metadata was included differed by source and by participant, and the metadata was provided uncurated.

TCRbeta CDR3 regions were amplified from genomic DNA by means of the immunoSEQ Assay, a bias-controlled multiplex PCR. The paper's processing steps were these. The number of nucleated cells in each sample was estimated from the amplification of reference gene primers within the assay. To quantify the absolute abundance of each unique TCRbeta CDR3 rearrangement, sequence reads were collapsed and filtered. Productive Simpson clonality was computed per sample as the square root of Simpson's diversity index over productive rearrangements. TCRdb holds this immuneACCESS table with in-frame rearrangements only. Some clones are missing; in checked studies, unresolved V genes explain under half, and the rest has no known cause. V, J and clone size derive from that table, while D and trimming were established from the DNA sequence. This sample gives 450,000 or so clones in total; 70% to 90% of them show up just once. Clones ranked in the top ten supply 0.8% to 0.85% of the sample.

One collaborating source in Seattle enrolled patients during active infection and followed them longitudinally through the course of disease. Collaborating institutions collected whole blood in K2EDTA tubes following their own protocols. For TCRbeta analysis, collaborators shipped samples in one of three forms: frozen whole blood, isolated PBMCs, or DNA extracted from either of those sample types. The CDR3 contains 15 residues, cysteine and phenylalanine counted. Of the read, only the CDR3 DNA is kept; its 45 bases are in frame from base 1. For CDR1 and CDR2, the germline V gene lists SGHRS and YFSETQ. The junction shows trimming of 5 bases on V and 1 base on J, and the gene matches do not reach 7 bases of it.

The material sequenced was peripheral blood. This receptor was obtained from a man aged 18 to 35 with COVID-19, enrolled during active disease. The receptor chain draws on TRBV5-1 and TRBJ2-3; 7 bases in between match TRBD2. This receptor has the CDR3 CASRAVAGGTDTQYF. In nucleotide form, the sequence is TGCGCCAGCAGGGCCGTGGCGGGAGGCACAGATACGCAGTATTTT. When the CDR3 is completed using the reference TRBV5-1 and TRBJ2-3 genes on either side, the full variable domain is KAGVTQTPRYLIKTRGQQVTLSCSPISGHRSVSWYQQTPGQGLQFLFEYFSETQRNKGNFPGRFSGRQFSNSRSEMNVSTLELGDSALYLCASRAVAGGTDTQYFGPGTRLTVL.